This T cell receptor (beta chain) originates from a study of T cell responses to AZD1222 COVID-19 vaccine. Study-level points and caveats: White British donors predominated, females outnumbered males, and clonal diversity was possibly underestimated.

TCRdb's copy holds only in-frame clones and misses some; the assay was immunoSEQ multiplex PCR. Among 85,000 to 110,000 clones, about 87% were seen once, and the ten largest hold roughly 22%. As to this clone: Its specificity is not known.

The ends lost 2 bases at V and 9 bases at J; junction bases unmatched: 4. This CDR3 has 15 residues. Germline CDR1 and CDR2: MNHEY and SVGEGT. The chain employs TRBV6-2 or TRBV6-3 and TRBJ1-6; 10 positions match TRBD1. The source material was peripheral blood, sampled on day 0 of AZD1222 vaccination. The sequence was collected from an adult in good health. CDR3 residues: CASSYGTGEGSPLHF. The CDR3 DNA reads TGTGCCAGCAGTTACGGGACAGGGGAAGGTTCACCCCTCCACTTT.